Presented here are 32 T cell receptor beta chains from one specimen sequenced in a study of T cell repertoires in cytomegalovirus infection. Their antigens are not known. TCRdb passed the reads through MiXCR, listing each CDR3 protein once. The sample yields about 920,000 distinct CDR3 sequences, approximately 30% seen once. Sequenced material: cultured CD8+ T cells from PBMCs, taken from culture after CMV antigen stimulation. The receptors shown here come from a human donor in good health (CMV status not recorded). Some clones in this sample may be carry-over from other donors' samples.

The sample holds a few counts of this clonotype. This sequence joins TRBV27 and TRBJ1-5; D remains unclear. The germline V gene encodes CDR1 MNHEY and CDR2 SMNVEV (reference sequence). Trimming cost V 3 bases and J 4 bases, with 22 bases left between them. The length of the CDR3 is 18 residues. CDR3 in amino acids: CASSFIAGSGLVNQPQHF. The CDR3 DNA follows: TGTGCCAGCAGTTTCATCGCGGGTTCGGGGTTGGTAAATCAGCCCCAGCATTTT.

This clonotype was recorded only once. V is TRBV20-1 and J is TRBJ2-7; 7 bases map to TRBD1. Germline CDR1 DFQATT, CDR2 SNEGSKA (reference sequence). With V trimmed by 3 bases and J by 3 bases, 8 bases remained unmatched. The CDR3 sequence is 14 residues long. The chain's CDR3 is CSARKTGEGYEQYV. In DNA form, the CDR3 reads TGCAGTGCTAGGAAAACAGGGGAAGGCTACGAGCAGTACGTC.

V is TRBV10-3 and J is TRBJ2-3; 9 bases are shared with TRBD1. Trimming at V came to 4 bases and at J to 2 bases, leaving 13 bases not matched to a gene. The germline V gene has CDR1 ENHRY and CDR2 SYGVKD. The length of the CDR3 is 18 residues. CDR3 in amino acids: CAISAIRPGTGITDTQYF. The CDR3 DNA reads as TGTGCCATCAGTGCTATACGTCCCGGGACAGGGATCACAGATACGCAGTATTTT.

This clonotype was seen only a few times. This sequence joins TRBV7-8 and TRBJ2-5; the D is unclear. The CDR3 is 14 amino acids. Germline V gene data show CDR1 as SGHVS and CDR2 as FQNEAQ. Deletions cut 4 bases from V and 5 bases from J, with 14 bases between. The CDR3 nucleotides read TGTGCCAGCAGCTCCCCCCCGGGTGGGGAGACCCAGTACTTC. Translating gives CASSSPPGGETQYF.

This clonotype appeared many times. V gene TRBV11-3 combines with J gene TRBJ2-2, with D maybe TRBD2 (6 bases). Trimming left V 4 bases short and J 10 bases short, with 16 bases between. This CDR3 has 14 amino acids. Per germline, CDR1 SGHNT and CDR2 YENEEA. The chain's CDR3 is CASSSPSATSELFF. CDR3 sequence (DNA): TGTGCCAGCAGCTCACCTAGCGCCACTTCGGAGCTGTTTTTT.

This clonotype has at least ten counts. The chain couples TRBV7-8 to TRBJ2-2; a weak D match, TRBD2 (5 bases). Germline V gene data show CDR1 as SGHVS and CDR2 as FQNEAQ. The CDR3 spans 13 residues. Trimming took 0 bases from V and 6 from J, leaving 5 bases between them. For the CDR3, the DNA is TGTGCCAGCAGCTTAGCAGCGGCCGGGGAGCTGTTTTTT. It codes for CASSLAAAGELFF.

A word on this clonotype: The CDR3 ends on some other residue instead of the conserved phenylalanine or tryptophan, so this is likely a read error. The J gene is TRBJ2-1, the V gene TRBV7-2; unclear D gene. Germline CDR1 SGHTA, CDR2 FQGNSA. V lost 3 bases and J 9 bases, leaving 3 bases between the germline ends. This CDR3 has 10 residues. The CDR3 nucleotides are TGTGCCAGCAGCTTGGGTGAGCAGTTCTCC. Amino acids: CASSLGEQFS.

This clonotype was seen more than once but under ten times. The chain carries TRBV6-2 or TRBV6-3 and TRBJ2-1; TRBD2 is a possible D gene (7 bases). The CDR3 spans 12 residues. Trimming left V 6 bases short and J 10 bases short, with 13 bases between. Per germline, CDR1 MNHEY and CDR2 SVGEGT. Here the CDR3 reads CASRRGPKEQFF. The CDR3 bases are TGTGCCAGCAGGCGGGGGCCGAAAGAGCAGTTCTTC.

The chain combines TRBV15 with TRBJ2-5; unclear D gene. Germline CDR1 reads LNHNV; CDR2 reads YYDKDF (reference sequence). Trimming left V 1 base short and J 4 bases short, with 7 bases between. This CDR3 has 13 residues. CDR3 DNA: TGTGCCACCAGCAGAGGCCAGGTAGAGACCCAGTACTTC. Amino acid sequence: CATSRGQVETQYF.

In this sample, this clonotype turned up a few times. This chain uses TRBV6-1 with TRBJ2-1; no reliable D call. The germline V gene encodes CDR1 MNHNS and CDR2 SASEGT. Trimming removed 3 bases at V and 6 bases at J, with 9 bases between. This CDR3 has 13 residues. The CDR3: CASSDRPSNEQFF. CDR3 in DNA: TGTGCCAGCAGTGATCGCCCTAGCAATGAGCAGTTCTTC.

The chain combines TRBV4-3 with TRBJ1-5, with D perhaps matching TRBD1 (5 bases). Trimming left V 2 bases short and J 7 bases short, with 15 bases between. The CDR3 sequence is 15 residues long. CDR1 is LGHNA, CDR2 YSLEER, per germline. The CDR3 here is CASSQKHGGSQPQHF. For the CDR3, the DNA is TGCGCCAGCAGCCAAAAGCATGGGGGGAGCCAGCCCCAGCATTTT.

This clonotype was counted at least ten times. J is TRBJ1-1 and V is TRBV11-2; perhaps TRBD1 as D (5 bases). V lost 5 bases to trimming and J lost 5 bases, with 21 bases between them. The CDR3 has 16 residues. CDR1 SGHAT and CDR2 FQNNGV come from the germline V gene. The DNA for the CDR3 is TGTGCCAGCAGCCCTCTAGGGGCCGGCCTACGGACTGAAGCTTTCTTT. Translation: CASSPLGAGLRTEAFF.

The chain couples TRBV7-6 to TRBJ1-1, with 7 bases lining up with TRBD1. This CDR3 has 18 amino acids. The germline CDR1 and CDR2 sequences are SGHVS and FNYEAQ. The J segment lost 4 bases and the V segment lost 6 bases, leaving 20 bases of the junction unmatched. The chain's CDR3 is CASSFKTGAISLGTEAFF. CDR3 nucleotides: TGTGCCAGCAGTTTTAAAACAGGGGCGATATCTTTGGGCACTGAAGCTTTCTTT.

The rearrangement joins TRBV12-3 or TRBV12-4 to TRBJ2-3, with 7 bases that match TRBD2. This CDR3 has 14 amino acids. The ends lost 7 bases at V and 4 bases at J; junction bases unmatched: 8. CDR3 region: CASTLGGGADTQYF. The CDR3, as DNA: TGTGCCAGCACCCTGGGGGGGGGAGCAGATACGCAGTATTTT.

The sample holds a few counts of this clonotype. The DNA of the CDR3 is TGTGCCAGCAGCTTGGACGTCACACCTAGCACAGATACGCAGTATTTT. Its translation: CASSLDVTPSTDTQYF. The genes are TRBV5-6 and TRBJ2-3, with no clear D. The ends were cut back, 0 bases at V and 0 bases at J, with 11 bases in the middle. The germline V gene has CDR1 SGHDT and CDR2 YYEEEE. The CDR3 totals 16 residues.

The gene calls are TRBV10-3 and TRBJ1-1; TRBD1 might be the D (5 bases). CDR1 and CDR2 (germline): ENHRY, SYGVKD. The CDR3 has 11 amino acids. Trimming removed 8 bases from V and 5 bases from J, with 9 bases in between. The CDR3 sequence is CAIYGGTEAFF. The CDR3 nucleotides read TGTGCCATCTATGGGGGAACTGAAGCTTTCTTT.

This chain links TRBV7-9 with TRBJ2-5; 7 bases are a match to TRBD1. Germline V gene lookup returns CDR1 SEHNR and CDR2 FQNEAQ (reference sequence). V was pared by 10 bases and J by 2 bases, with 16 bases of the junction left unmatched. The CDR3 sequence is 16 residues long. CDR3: CANSIRDRDPQETQYF. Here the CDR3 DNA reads TGTGCCAACAGTATCCGGGACAGAGATCCGCAAGAGACCCAGTACTTC.

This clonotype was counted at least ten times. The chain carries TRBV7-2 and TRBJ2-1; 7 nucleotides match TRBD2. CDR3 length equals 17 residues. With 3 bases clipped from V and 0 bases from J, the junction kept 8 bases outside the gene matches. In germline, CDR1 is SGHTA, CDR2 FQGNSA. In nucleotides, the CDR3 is TGTGCCAGCAGCTTCTTAGCGGGCACATCCTCCTACAATGAGCAGTTCTTC. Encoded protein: CASSFLAGTSSYNEQFF. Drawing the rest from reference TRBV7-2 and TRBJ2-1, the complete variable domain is GAGVSQSPSNKVTEKGKDVELRCDPISGHTALYWYRQSLGQGLEFLIYFQGNSAPDKSGLPSDRFSAERTGGSVSTLTIQRTQQEDSAVYLCASSFLAGTSSYNEQFFGPGTRLTVL.

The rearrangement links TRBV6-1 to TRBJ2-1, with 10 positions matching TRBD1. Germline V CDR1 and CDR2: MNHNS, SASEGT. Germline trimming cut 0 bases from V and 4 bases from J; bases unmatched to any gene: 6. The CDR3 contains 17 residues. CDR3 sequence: CASSEAKRTGGYNEQFF. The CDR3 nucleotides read TGTGCCAGCAGTGAAGCGAAACGGACAGGGGGATACAATGAGCAGTTCTTC.

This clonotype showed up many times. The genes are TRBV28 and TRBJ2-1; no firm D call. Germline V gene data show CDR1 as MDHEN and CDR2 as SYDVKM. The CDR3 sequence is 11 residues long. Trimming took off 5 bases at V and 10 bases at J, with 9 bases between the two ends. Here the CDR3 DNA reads TGTGCCAGCAGTCGCGGTGGGGAGCAGTTCTTC. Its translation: CASSRGGEQFF.

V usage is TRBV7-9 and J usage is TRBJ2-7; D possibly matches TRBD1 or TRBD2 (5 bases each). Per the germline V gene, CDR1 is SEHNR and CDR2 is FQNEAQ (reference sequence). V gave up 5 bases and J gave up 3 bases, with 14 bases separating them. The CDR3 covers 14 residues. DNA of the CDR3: TGTGCCAGCAGCCCCGGGACCTTGGGCTACGAGCAGTACTTC. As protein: CASSPGTLGYEQYF.

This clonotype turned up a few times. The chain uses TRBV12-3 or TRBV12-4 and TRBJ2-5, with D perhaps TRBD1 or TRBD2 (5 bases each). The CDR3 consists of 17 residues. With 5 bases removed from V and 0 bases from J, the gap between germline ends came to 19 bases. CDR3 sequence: CASSPRGPNQYQETQYF. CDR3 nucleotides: TGTGCCAGCAGTCCCCGGGGCCCAAACCAGTACCAAGAGACCCAGTACTTC.

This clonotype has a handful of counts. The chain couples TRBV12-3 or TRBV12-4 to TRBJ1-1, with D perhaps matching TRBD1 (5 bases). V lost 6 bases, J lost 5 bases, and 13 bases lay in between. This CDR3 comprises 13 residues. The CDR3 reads CASRDPGFTEAFF. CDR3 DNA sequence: TGTGCCAGCAGAGATCCAGGGTTTACTGAAGCTTTCTTT.

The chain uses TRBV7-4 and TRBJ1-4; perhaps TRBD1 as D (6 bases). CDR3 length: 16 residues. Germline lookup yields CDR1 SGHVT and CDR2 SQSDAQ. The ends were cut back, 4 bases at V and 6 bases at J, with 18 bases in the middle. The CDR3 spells CASSSTRGGIDEKLFF. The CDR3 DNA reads TGTGCCAGCAGCTCGACGCGAGGGGGAATCGATGAAAAACTGTTTTTT. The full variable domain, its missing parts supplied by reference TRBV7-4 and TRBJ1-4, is GAGVSQSPRYKVAKRGRDVALRCDSISGHVTLYWYRQTLGQGSEVLTYSQSDAQRDKSGRPSGRFSAERPERSVSTLKIQRTEQGDSAVYLCASSSTRGGIDEKLFFGSGTQLSVL.

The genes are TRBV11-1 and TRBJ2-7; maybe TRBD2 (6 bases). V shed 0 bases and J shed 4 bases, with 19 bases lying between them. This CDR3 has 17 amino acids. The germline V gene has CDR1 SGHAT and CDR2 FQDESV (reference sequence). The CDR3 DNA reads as TGTGCCAGCAGCTTAGCTCGAGGGACTCTTACGGGTTACGAGCAGTACGTC. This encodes CASSLARGTLTGYEQYV.

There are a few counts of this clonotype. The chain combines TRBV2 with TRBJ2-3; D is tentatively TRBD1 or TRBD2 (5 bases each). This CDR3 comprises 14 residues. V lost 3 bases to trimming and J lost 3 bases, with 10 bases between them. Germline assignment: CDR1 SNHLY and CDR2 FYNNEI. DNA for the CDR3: TGTGCCAGCAGTGACGGGACGGGAACAGATACGCAGTATTTT. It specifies CASSDGTGTDTQYF.

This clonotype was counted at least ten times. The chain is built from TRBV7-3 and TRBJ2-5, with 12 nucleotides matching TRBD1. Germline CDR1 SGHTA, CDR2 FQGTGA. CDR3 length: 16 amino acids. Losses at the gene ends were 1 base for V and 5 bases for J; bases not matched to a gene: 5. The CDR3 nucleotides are TGTGCCAGCAGCTTAAGCGGGACAGGGGGCGCTGAGACCCAGTACTTC. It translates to CASSLSGTGGAETQYF.

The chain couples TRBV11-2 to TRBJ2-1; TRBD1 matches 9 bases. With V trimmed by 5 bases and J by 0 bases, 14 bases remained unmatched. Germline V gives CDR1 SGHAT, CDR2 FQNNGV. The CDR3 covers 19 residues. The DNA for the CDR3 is TGTGCCAGCAGCAACCGACAGGGGGTAGCGTTGAACTCCTACAATGAGCAGTTCTTC. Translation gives CASSNRQGVALNSYNEQFF. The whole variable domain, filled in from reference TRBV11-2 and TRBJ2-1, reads EAGVAQSPRYKIIEKRQSVAFWCNPISGHATLYWYQQILGQGPKLLIQFQNNGVVDDSQLPKDRFSAERLKGVDSTLKIQPAKLEDSAVYLCASSNRQGVALNSYNEQFFGPGTRLTVL.

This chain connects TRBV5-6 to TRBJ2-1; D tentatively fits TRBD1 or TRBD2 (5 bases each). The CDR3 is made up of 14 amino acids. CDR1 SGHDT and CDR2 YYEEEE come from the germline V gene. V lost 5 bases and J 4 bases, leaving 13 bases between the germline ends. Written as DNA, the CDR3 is TGTGCCAGCAGACCCGGGACCCAATACAATGAGCAGTTCTTC. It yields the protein CASRPGTQYNEQFF.

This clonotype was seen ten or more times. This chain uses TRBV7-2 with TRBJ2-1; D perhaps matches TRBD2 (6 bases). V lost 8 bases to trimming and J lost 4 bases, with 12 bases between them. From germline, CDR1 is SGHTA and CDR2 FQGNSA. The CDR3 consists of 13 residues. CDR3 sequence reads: CASGAGNYNEQFF. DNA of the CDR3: TGTGCCAGCGGGGCGGGAAATTACAATGAGCAGTTCTTC.

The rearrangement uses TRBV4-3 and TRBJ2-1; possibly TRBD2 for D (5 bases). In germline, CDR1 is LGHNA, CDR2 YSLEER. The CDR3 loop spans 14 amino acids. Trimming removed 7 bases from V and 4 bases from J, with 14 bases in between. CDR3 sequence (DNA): TGCGCCAGCAAGGAAGCGGAGGCATACAATGAGCAGTTCTTC. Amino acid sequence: CASKEAEAYNEQFF.

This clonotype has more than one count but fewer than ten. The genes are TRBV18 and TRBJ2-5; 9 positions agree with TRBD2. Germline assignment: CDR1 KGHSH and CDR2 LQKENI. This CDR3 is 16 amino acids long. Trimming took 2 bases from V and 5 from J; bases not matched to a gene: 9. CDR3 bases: TGTGCCAGCTCACCAATCGGCGGGGGGGAACCGGAGACCCAGTACTTC. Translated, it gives CASSPIGGGEPETQYF.